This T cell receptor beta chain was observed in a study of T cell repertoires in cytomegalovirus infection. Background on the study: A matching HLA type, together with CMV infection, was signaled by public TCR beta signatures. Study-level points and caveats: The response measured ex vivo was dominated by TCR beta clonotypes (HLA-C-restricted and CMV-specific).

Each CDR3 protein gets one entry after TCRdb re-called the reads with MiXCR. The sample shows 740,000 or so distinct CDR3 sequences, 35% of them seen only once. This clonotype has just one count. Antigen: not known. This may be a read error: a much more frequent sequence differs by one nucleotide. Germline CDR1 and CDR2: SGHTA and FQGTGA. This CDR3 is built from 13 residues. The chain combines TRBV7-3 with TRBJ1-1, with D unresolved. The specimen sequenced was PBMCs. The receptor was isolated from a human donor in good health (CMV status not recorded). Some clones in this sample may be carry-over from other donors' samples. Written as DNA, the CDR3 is TGTTCCAGCAGCTTAACGTTACAGAATGAAGCTTTCTTT. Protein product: CSSSLTLQNEAFF.